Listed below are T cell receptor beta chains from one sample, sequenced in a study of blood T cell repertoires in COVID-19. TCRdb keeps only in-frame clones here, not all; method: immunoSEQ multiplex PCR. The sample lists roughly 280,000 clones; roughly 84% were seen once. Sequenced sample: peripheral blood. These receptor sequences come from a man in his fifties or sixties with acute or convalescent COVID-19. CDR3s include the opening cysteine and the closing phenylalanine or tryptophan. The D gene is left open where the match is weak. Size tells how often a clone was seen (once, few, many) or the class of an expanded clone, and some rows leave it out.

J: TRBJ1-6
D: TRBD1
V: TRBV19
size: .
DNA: TGTGCCAGTAGCCCGGGACAGGGTTGGTCACCCCTCCACTTT
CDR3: CASSPGQGWSPLHF

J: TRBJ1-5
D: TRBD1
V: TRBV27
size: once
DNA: TGTGCCAGCAGTTTGGGGACAGTCAATCAGCCCCAGCATTTT
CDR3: CASSLGTVNQPQHF

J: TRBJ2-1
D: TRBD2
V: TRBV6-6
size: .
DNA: TGTGCCAGCAGTTCTAGCGGAGAGCATGAGCAGTTCTTC
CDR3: CASSSSGEHEQFF

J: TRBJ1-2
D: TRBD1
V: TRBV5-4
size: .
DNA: TGTGCCAGCAGCCACACACAGGGGAACTATGGCTACACCTTC
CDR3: CASSHTQGNYGYTF

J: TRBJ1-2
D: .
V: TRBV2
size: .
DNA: TGTGCCAGGTACAGGGACGGCTACACCTTC
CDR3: CARYRDGYTF

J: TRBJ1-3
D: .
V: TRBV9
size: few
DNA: TGTGCCAGCAGCGTCAGGGTAGCTGGAAACACCATATATTTT
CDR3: CASSVRVAGNTIYF

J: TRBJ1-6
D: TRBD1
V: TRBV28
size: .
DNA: TGTGCCAGCAGCCGGGACAGGGGGAATTCACCCCTCCACTTT
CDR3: CASSRDRGNSPLHF

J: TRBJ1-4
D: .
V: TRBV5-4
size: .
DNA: TGTGCCAGTGGCCCTGCAACTAATGAAAAACTGTTTTTT
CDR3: CASGPATNEKLFF

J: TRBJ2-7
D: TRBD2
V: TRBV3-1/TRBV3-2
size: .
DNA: TGTGCCAGCAGCGGGACTACCACCCCGGAGCAGTACTTC
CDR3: CASSGTTTPEQYF

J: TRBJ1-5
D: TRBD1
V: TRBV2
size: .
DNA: TGTGCCAGCAGTGGACAGGGGTACGATCAGCCCCAGCATTTT
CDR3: CASSGQGYDQPQHF

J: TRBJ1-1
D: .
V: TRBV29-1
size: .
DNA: TGCAGCGTTCACGGCAGGGGGAACACTGAAGCTTTCTTT
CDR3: CSVHGRGNTEAFF

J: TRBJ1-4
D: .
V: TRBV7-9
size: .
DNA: TGTGCCAGCAGCTTACCGGGCCGGGACATCGTTCTTCCAGGCGAAAAACTGTTTTTT
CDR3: CASSLPGRDIVLPGEKLFF

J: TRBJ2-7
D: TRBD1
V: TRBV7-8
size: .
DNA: TGTGCCAGCAGCTCCGAGGGGGCCACCTACGAGCAGTACTTC
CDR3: CASSSEGATYEQYF

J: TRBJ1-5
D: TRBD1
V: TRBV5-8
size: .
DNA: TGTGCCAGCAGCTTGGGGGACAGGGTCGATCAGCCCCAGCATTTT
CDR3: CASSLGDRVDQPQHF

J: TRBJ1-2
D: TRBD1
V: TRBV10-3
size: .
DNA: TGTGCCATCCAGGGGGCTGATTATGGCTACACCTTC
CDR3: CAIQGADYGYTF

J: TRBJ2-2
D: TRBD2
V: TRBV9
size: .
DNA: TGTGCCAGCAGCGTACCGGGGGGGACTAGCGGGAGAGCTGGGGAGCTGTTTTTT
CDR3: CASSVPGGTSGRAGELFF

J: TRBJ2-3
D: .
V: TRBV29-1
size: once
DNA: TGCAGCGTTTGTCTAGTAGGCACAGATACGCAGTATTTT
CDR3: CSVCLVGTDTQYF

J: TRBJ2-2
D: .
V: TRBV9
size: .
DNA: TGTGCCAGCAGCCCCCCCTCGCGGGCGGGCACCGGGGAGCTGTTTTTT
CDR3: CASSPPSRAGTGELFF

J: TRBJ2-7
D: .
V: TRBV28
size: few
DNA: TGTGCCAGCAGCACGACAGTACCCTACGAGCAGTACTTC
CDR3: CASSTTVPYEQYF

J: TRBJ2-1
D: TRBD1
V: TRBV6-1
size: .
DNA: TGTGCCAGCAGCGAAACAGGGGAGTACTACAATGAGCAGTTCTTC
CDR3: CASSETGEYYNEQFF

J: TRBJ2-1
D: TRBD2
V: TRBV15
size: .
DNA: TGTGCCACCAGCAGAGATCCGTTGGCAGGGAGGGGCCACAATGAGCAGTTCTTC
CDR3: CATSRDPLAGRGHNEQFF

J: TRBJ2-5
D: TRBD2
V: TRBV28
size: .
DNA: TGTGCCAGGGTCGGGAGGGTGAGGGGGACCCAGTACTTC
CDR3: CARVGRVRGTQYF

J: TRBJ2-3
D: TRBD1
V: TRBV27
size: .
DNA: TGTGCCAGCAGTCTGGGAAGGGGGCTGAGCACAGATACGCAGTATTTT
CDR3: CASSLGRGLSTDTQYF

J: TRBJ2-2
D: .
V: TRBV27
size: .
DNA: TGTGCCAGCACGATGAGCGGACCCAACACCGGGGAGCTGTTTTTT
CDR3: CASTMSGPNTGELFF

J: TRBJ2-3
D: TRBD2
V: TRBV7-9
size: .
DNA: TGTGCCAGCAACCCCCCCGGGACTAGGGCCACAGATACGCAGTATTTT
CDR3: CASNPPGTRATDTQYF

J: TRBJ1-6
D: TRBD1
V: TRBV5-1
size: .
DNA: TGCGCCAGCAGCGTACAGGGGGATTATTCACCCCTCCACTTT
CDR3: CASSVQGDYSPLHF

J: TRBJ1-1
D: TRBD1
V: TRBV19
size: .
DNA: TGTGCCAGTAGGGGGGACAGGGTGAACACTGAAGCTTTCTTT
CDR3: CASRGDRVNTEAFF

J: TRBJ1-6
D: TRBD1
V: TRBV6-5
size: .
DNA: TGTGCCAGCAGACTTGACAGGGGGTTGAATTCACCCCTCCACTTT
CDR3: CASRLDRGLNSPLHF

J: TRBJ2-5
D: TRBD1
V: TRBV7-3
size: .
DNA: TGTGCCAGCAGCTTTACAGGGGGCGCAGGGGAGACCCAGTACTTC
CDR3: CASSFTGGAGETQYF

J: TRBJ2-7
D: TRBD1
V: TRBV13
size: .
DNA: TGTGCCAGCAGCCCGTTAGGACAGGGGGCTATAAGGTCCTACGAGCAGTACTTC
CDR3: CASSPLGQGAIRSYEQYF

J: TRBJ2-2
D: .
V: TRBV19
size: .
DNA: TGTGCCAGTGGGGGGCTAGCGGACACCGGGGAGCTGTTTTTT
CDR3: CASGGLADTGELFF

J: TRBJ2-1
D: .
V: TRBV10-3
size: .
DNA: TGTGCCATCAGTGAGCTACAACCTGATCAGGGGCCGCCGTACAATGAGCAGTTCTTC
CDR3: CAISELQPDQGPPYNEQFF

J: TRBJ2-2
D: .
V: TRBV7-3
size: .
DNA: TGTGCCAGCAGCCTCCTTAGCGGAACGAACACCGGGGAGCTGTTTTTT
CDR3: CASSLLSGTNTGELFF

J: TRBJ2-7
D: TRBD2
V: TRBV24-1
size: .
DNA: TGTGCCACCAGGTATCTAGCGGGATATAGAAACGAGCAGTACTTC
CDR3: CATRYLAGYRNEQYF

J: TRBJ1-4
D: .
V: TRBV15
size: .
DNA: TGTGCCACCAGCAGAGATCGGTCGGCAACTAATGAAAAACTGTTTTTT
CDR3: CATSRDRSATNEKLFF

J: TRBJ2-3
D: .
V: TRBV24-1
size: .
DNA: TGTGCCACCAGTGTCGTAGGCACAGATACGCAGTATTTT
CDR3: CATSVVGTDTQYF

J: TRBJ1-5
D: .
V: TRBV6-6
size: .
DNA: TGTGCCAGCAGATCACAGGGCGCTCTCAATCAGCCCCAGCATTTT
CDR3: CASRSQGALNQPQHF

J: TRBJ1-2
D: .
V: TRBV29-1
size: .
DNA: TGCAGCGTTGAAGGACCCCGGGGAGGTGGCTACACCTTC
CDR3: CSVEGPRGGGYTF

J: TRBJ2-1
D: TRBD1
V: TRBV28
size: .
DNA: TGTGCCAGCAGTTTAAGGTTCAACAGGGGGAATGAGCAGTTCTTC
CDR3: CASSLRFNRGNEQFF

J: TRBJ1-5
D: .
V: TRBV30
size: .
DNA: TGTGCCTGGAGTGGTGTTAGTCAGCCCCAGCATTTT
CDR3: CAWSGVSQPQHF

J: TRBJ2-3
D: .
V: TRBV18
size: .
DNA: TGTGCCAGCTCCGTGGAAGGGCACGAGGGTACGCAGTATTTT
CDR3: CASSVEGHEGTQYF

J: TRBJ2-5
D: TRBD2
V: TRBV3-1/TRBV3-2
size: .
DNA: TGTGCCAGCAGCCGCCTTACTAGCGGGAGAGGGGCAGAGACCCAGTACTTC
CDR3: CASSRLTSGRGAETQYF

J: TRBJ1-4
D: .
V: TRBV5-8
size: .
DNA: TGTGCCAGCAGCTTGCAGGGAACTAACGAAAAACTGTTTTTT
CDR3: CASSLQGTNEKLFF

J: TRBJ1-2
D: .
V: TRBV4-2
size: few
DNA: TGTGCCAGCAGCCAAGAAGAGGCTATAGGGGCAGACTATGGCTACACCTTC
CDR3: CASSQEEAIGADYGYTF

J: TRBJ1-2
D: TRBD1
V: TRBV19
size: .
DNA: TGTGCCAGTAGTTTGACAGGGCGCCGCATTAACTATGGCTACACCTTC
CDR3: CASSLTGRRINYGYTF

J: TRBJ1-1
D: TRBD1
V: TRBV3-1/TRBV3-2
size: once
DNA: TGTGCCAGCAGCCGAGCCGGGACAGGGTTGGCCACTGAAGCTTTCTTT
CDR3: CASSRAGTGLATEAFF

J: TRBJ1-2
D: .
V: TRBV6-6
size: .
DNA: TGTGCCAGCAGACCTGGGACTGCAAGCTATGGCTACACCTTC
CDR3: CASRPGTASYGYTF

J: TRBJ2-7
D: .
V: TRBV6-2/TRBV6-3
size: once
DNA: TGTGCCAGCAGCCACAGGGAGCAGTACTTC
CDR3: CASSHREQYF

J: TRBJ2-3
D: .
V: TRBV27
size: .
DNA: TGTGCCAGCAGTTTAACACAACAGGGGAGGTTCACAGATACGCAGTATTTT
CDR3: CASSLTQQGRFTDTQYF

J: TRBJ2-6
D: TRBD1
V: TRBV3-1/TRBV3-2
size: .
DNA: TGTGCCAGCAGCCAAACCCGGGACAGGAGCTCTGGGGCCAACGTCCTGACTTTC
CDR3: CASSQTRDRSSGANVLTF

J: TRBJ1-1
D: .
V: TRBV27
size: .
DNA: TGTGCCAGCAGTTTCGGCGGCAGGGTGAACACTGAAGCTTTCTTT
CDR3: CASSFGGRVNTEAFF

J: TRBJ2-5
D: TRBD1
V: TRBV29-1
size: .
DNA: TGCAGCGCTCAGGGGGACAGCCAAGAGACCCAGTACTTC
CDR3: CSAQGDSQETQYF

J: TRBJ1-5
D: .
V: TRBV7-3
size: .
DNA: TGTGCCAGCAGCTTAAGTGACCCCGGAGGCAATCAGCCCCAGCATTTT
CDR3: CASSLSDPGGNQPQHF